The source of this T cell receptor (beta chain) is a study of T cell changes during pregnancy in multiple sclerosis. Libraries were prepared by immunoSEQ multiplex PCR; TCRdb keeps only in-frame clonotypes and omits some of them. The sample consists of over 65,000 clones, around 93% of them appearing once. Trimming removed 6 bases at V and 6 bases at J, with 18 bases between. CDR1 MNHEY and CDR2 SVGAGI come from the germline V gene. This CDR3 region has 15 residues. The starting material was peripheral blood, obtained in the first trimester of pregnancy. The chain uses TRBV6-5 and TRBJ1-5, with D maybe TRBD1 (6 bases). The receptor comes from a female donor in good health, enrolled as a control in a pregnancy study. CDR3 bases: TGTGCCAGCAGCCGAGAGGGGGTAGGGACTCAGCCCCAGCATTTT. It encodes CASSREGVGTQPQHF.